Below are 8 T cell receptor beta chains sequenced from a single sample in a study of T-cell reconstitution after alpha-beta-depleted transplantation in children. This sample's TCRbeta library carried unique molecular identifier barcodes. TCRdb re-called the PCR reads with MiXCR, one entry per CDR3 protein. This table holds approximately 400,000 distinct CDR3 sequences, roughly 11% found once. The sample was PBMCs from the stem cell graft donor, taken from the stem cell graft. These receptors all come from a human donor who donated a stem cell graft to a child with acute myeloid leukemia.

DNA for the CDR3: TGTGCCAGCAGCTTAGCACCGGGTCCCACCTACGAGCAGTACTTC. This codes for CASSLAPGPTYEQYF. V is TRBV7-2 and J is TRBJ2-7; D not resolved. From germline, CDR1 is SGHTA and CDR2 FQGNSA. Trimming shortened V by 0 bases and J by 2 bases, and 11 bases separated the two germline ends. The CDR3 is 15 amino acids.

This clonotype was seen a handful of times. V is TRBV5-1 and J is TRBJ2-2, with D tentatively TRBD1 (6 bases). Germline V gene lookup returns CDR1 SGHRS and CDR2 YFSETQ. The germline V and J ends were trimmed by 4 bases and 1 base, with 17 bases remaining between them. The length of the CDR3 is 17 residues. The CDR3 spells CASSPRGGGLNTGELFF. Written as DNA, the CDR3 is TGCGCCAGCAGCCCCCGGGGTGGGGGCCTGAACACCGGGGAGCTGTTTTTT. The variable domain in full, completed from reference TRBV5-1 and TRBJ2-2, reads KAGVTQTPRYLIKTRGQQVTLSCSPISGHRSVSWYQQTPGQGLQFLFEYFSETQRNKGNFPGRFSGRQFSNSRSEMNVSTLELGDSALYLCASSPRGGGLNTGELFFGEGSRLTVL.

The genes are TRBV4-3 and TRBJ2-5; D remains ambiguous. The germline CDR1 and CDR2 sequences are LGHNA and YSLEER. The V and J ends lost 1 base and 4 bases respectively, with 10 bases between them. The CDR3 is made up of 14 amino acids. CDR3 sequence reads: CASSQALLGETQYF. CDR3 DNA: TGCGCCAGCAGCCAAGCTTTGCTTGGAGAGACCCAGTACTTC.

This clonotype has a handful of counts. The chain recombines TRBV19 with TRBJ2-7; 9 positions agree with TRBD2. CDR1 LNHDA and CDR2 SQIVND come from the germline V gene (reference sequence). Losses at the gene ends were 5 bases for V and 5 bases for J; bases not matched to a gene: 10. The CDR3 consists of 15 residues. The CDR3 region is CASSFVLAGDNEQYF. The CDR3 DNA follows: TGTGCCAGTAGTTTTGTTTTAGCGGGAGACAACGAGCAGTACTTC.

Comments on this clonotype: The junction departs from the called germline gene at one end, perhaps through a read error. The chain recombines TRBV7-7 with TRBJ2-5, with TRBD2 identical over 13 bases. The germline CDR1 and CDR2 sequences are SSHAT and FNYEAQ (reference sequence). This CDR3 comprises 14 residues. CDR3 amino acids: CASSRTSGGETQYF. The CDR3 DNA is TGTGCTAGCAGCCGGACTAGCGGGGGAGAGACCCAGTACTTC.

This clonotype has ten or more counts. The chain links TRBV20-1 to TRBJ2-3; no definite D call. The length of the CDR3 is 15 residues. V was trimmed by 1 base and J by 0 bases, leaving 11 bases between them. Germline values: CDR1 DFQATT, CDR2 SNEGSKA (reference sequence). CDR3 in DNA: TGCAGTGCTAGAGGCCGGACCGCTAGCACAGATACGCAGTATTTT. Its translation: CSARGRTASTDTQYF.

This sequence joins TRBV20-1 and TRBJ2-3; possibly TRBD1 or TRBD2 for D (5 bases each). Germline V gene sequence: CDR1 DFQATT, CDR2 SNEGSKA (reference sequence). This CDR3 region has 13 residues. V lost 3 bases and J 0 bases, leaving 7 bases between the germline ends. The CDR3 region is CSASGTSTDTQYF. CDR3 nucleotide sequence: TGCAGTGCTAGCGGGACCAGCACAGATACGCAGTATTTT.

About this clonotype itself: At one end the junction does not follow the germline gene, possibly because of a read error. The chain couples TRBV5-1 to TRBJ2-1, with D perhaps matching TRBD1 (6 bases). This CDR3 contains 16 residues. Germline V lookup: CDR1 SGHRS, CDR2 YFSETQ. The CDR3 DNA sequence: TGCGCCAGCAGCTTGGGGAAAACAGGGTACTACGATGAGCAGTTCTTC. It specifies CASSLGKTGYYDEQFF.